Below are 14 T cell receptor beta chains sequenced from a single sample in a study of T cell repertoires in cytomegalovirus infection. These receptors have no known antigen. One entry per CDR3 protein, called by TCRdb with MiXCR from the reads. Among roughly 500,000 distinct CDR3 sequences listed, about two fifths were seen once. The starting material was cultured PBMCs, obtained from culture after CMV antigen stimulation. The receptors stem from a human donor in good health (CMV status not recorded). Some clones in this sample may be carry-over from other donors' samples.

This clonotype was seen a handful of times. This rearrangement joins TRBV5-4 to TRBJ1-2; 8 positions agree with TRBD1. V was pared by 4 bases and J by 5 bases, with 4 bases of the junction left unmatched. CDR3 length: 13 amino acids. Germline V gives CDR1 SGHNT, CDR2 YYREEE (reference sequence). The CDR3 is CASSPWTGYGYTF. CDR3 DNA: TGTGCCAGCAGCCCGTGGACAGGGTATGGCTACACCTTC.

This clonotype has more than one count but fewer than ten. The chain joins TRBV7-6 to TRBJ2-7, with D unresolved. The CDR3 runs to 14 residues. V lost 3 bases and J 0 bases, leaving 9 bases between the germline ends. The germline CDR1 and CDR2 sequences are SGHVS and FNYEAQ. Written as DNA, the CDR3 is TGTGCCAGCAGCTTCATCGGAAGCTCCTACGAGCAGTACTTC. This codes for CASSFIGSSYEQYF.

This clonotype was observed once. The chain recombines TRBV27 with TRBJ1-1; D is unclear. CDR3 length: 14 residues. V lost 1 base and J 1 base, leaving 7 bases between the germline ends. The germline V gene encodes CDR1 MNHEY and CDR2 SMNVEV (reference sequence). In DNA, the CDR3 is TGTGCCAGCAGTTTATTTTCGCAGAACACTGAAGCTTTCTTT. The encoded protein is CASSLFSQNTEAFF.

To note about this clonotype: At one end, the junction sequence differs from germline, possibly due to a read error. The V call is TRBV11-2, the J call TRBJ2-3, with D tentatively TRBD2 (6 bases). The germline gives CDR1 SGHAT, CDR2 FQNNGV. This CDR3 region has 15 residues. CDR3 protein: CASILAVLSTDTQYF. The CDR3 DNA sequence: TGTGCCAGCATCTTAGCGGTCTTAAGCACAGATACGCAGTATTTT.

The rearrangement links TRBV7-2 to TRBJ2-5; tentative D call: TRBD2 (6 bases). This CDR3 region has 14 residues. V lost 5 bases and J lost 5, with 15 bases in between. Germline V lookup: CDR1 SGHTA, CDR2 FQGNSA. The CDR3 nucleotides read TGTGCCAGCAGCATCAGCGGGTTGGTGGAGACCCAGTACTTC. Its translation is CASSISGLVETQYF.

The chain employs TRBV6-2 or TRBV6-3 and TRBJ2-5; TRBD1 is a possible D gene (5 bases). Trimming removed 0 bases from V and 1 base from J, with 12 bases in between. This CDR3 region has 16 residues. The germline CDR1 and CDR2 sequences are MNHEY and SVGEGT. The CDR3 sequence: CASSYSNHDSQETQYF. The DNA for the CDR3 is TGTGCCAGCAGTTACTCGAATCACGACAGCCAAGAGACCCAGTACTTC.

This clonotype was observed a single time. The rearrangement links TRBV27 to TRBJ2-7; no firm D call. The V gene's germline CDR1 is MNHEY and CDR2 SMNVEV (reference sequence). V was clipped by 2 bases and J by 2 bases, with 10 bases between them. CDR3 length: 14 amino acids. This CDR3 is CASSLDRSAYEQYF. The CDR3 nucleotides are TGTGCCAGCAGTTTAGATCGATCGGCCTACGAGCAGTACTTC.

The chain combines TRBV12-3 or TRBV12-4 with TRBJ1-3, with D hard to call. The CDR3 spans 15 residues. Trimming cost V 2 bases and J 0 bases, with 8 bases left between them. Here the CDR3 reads CASSLHGSSGNTIYF. For the CDR3, the DNA is TGTGCCAGCAGTTTACACGGGAGCTCTGGAAACACCATATATTTT.

This chain's CDR3 is CASSQDLAGIRDTQYF. The CDR3 nucleotides read TGTGCCAGCAGCCAAGACCTAGCGGGAATCAGAGATACGCAGTATTTT. The chain links TRBV3-1 to TRBJ2-3; TRBD2 aligns across 9 bases. CDR3 length: 16 residues. Germline-derived CDR1 and CDR2 are LGHDT and YNNKEL (reference sequence). V gave up 0 bases and J gave up 5 bases; unmatched junction bases: 6.

This clonotype was found many times. This sequence joins TRBV7-8 and TRBJ1-6, with D unresolved. Trimming pared 2 bases from V and 6 bases from J, leaving 14 bases between. The CDR3 runs to 16 residues. Germline V lookup: CDR1 SGHVS, CDR2 FQNEAQ. Here the CDR3 reads CASSLSGRAANSPLHF. The DNA for the CDR3 is TGTGCCAGCAGCTTATCCGGCAGAGCGGCTAATTCACCCCTCCACTTT. Together with reference TRBV7-8 and TRBJ1-6, the CDR3 gives the full variable domain: GAGVSQSPRYKVAKRGQDVALRCDPISGHVSLFWYQQALGQGPEFLTYFQNEAQLDKSGLPSDRFFAERPEGSVSTLKIQRTQQEDSAVYLCASSLSGRAANSPLHFGNGTRLTVT.

The gene calls are TRBV15 and TRBJ2-7, with D possibly matching TRBD1 (6 bases). Germline CDR1 LNHNV, CDR2 YYDKDF (reference sequence). Trimming took off 1 base at V and 6 bases at J, with 13 bases between the two ends. CDR3 length: 14 amino acids. The CDR3 DNA reads TGTGCCACCAGCAGAGGCGGTTTAGGGGGCGAGCAGTACTTC. Translated: CATSRGGLGGEQYF.

The V call is TRBV7-9, the J call TRBJ2-7; 8 nucleotides align to TRBD2. J gave up 2 bases and V 5 bases, and 5 bases lay outside the gene matches. Germline V CDR1 and CDR2: SEHNR, FQNEAQ (reference sequence). The CDR3 extends over 14 amino acids. The CDR3 DNA sequence: TGTGCCAGCAGCCAAGCGGGAGCGACCTACGAGCAGTACTTC. Encoded protein: CASSQAGATYEQYF.

This clonotype was seen more than once but under ten times. The genes are TRBV7-2 and TRBJ2-2, with TRBD1 identical over 8 bases. The junction had 1 base not matched to a gene; V was cut back by 5 bases and J by 5 bases. The CDR3 extends over 13 amino acids. Germline V gene data show CDR1 as SGHTA and CDR2 as FQGNSA. In DNA form, the CDR3 reads TGTGCCAGCAGCCGGACAGGGACCGGGGAGCTGTTTTTT. Translated: CASSRTGTGELFF. Full variable domain (missing parts from reference TRBV7-2 and TRBJ2-2): GAGVSQSPSNKVTEKGKDVELRCDPISGHTALYWYRQSLGQGLEFLIYFQGNSAPDKSGLPSDRFSAERTGGSVSTLTIQRTQQEDSAVYLCASSRTGTGELFFGEGSRLTVL.

The chain employs TRBV19 and TRBJ1-1, with a tentative D call TRBD1 (6 bases). Trimming removed 7 bases from V and 5 bases from J, with 8 bases in between. This CDR3 has 11 residues. Germline CDR1 reads LNHDA; CDR2 reads SQIVND (reference sequence). CDR3 sequence reads: CASKRGTEAFF. The CDR3 DNA sequence: TGTGCCAGTAAAAGGGGGACTGAAGCTTTCTTT.